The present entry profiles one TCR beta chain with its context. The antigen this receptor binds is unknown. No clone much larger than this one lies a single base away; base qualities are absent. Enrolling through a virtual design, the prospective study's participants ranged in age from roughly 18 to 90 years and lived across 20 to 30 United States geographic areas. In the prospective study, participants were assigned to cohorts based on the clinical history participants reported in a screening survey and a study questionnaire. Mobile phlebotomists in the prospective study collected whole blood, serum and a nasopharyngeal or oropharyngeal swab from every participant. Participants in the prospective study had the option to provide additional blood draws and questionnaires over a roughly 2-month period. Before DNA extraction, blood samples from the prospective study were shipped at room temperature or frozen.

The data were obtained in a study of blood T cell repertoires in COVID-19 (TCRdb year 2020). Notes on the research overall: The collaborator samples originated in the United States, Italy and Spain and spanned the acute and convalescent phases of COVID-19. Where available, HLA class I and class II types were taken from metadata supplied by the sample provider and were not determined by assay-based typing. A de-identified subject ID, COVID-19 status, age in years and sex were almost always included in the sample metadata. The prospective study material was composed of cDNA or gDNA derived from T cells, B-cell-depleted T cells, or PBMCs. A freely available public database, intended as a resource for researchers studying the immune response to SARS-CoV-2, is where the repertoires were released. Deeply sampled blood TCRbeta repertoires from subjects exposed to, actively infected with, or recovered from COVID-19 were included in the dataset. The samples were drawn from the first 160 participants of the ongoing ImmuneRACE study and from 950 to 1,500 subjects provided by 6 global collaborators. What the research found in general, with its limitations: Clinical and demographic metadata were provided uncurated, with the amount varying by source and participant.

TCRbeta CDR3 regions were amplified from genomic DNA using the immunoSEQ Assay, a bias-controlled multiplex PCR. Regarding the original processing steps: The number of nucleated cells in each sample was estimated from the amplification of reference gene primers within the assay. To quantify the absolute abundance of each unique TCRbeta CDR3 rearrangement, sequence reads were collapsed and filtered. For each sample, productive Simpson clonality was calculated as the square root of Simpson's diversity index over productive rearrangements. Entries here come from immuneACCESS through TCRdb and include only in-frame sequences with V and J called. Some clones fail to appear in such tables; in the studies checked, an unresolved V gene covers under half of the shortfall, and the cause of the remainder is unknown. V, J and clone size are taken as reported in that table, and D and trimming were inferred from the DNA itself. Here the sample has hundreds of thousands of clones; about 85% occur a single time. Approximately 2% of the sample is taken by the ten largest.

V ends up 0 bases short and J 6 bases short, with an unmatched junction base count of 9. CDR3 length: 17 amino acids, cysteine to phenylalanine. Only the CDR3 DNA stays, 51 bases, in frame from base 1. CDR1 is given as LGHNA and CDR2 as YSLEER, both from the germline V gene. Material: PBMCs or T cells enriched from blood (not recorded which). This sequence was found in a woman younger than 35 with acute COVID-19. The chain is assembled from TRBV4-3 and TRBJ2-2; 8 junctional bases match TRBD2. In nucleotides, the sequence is TGCGCCAGCAGCCAAGATGGCCGCGGGAGGACCGCCGGGGAGCTGTTTTTT. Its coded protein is CASSQDGRGRTAGELFF.